A selection of T cell receptor beta chains follows, all from one sample in a study of shared clonotypes between healthy human individuals. Only in-frame clones appear in the TCRdb table, and some are missing; sequencing was by immunoSEQ multiplex PCR. The table shows 640,000 or so clones, with 60% to 80% occurring only once. Material for sequencing was memory CD4+ T cells sorted from blood. The receptors derive from a woman between 25 and 40 years old in good health. CDR3s leave out the opening cysteine and the closing phenylalanine or tryptophan. A D gene is named only where the DNA matches it firmly.

D gene	V gene	CDR3 protein
TRBD2	TRBV15	ATSKIAGRYNEQF
TRBD2	TRBV7-8	ASSPMGLAETYEQY
.	TRBV11-2	ASSAGRNSGNTIY
TRBD1	TRBV4-1	ASSHKAGTEGYGYT
.	TRBV27	ASSRGYDSAYEQY
.	TRBV6-5	ASSVSGDGANVLT
.	TRBV4-2	ASSQGVVGGLF
.	TRBV28	ASSLLGSNQPQH
.	TRBV7-9	ASLKRATDTQY
.	TRBV28	ASSLTRKLF
.	TRBV7-3	ASSATVGSGTEAF
TRBD1	TRBV5-1	ASSQDRERLF
.	TRBV2	ASSEQGIGTGELF
TRBD1	TRBV5-1	ATRTGATGELF
.	TRBV28	ASRTASNPGNTIY
.	TRBV6-4	ASRAQVWIEQY
TRBD2	TRBV10-3	AISDEGLVRNYEQY
TRBD1	TRBV18	ASSPDRVANEKLF
TRBD1	TRBV11-2	ASSLISRRGRRNYGYT
.	TRBV10-3	AISEGEAREQY
.	TRBV30	AWITSGSGANVLT
TRBD1	TRBV2	ASSEALAGGSEKLF
TRBD1	TRBV7-9	ASGEGTGRGSYEQY
.	TRBV14	ASSPLGAGVMGYT
.	TRBV7-8	ASRPSRSGANVLT
TRBD1	TRBV7-7	ASSLGDRANTEAF
.	TRBV2	ASSQDYGYT
.	TRBV10-1	ASSYRRETEAF
TRBD2	TRBV2	ASNLLASHTDTQY
TRBD1	TRBV29-1	SAQRDRGLAF
TRBD2	TRBV27	ASRDAGTSYDYNEQF
.	TRBV7-9	ASSLAAEVHEQY
TRBD2	TRBV6-6	ASSYGTRGETQY
.	TRBV5-1	ASSRDSGDYNEQF
TRBD1	TRBV4-1	ASSHGTGPDKLYGYT
.	TRBV7-3	ASSLADNEQF
.	TRBV6-5	ASSLEVGNTIY
.	TRBV23-1	ASSQSEGSSYNEQF
TRBD1	TRBV27	ASSSLQGGGTEAF
TRBD2	TRBV11-2	ASSPASGRIPDTQY
.	TRBV30	AWTPGGGVGYT
TRBD2	TRBV5-4	ASGTIGSGTKQF
TRBD2	TRBV19	ASSIGLAGFNEQF
.	TRBV29-1	SVTPPGNYNEQF
TRBD1	TRBV5-8	ASSLVSWDRGAKNIQY
.	TRBV30	AWRGWGLATDTQY
TRBD1	TRBV18	ASSPRTGQETQY
TRBD2	TRBV30	AWSVRLALSGEQF
.	TRBV5-1	ASSLREPSWGELF
TRBD1	TRBV28	ASSLSHRGGQPQH
.	TRBV5-5	ASSPDVNYGYT
TRBD2	TRBV28	ASRSGGRGEQF
.	TRBV19	ASSIIGAANEKLF
.	TRBV7-9	ASSLSEAF